The T cell receptor (beta chain) described here comes from a study of T-cell reconstitution after alpha-beta-depleted transplantation in children (dated by TCRdb to about 2016). In terms of the full investigation: The study quantitatively tracked T-cell immune reconstitution after TCRalphabeta/CD19-depleted allogeneic hematopoietic cell transplantation in children using TCR repertoire profiling.

The CDR3 starts with the cysteine, ends with the phenylalanine, and has 16 residues. Of the read, only the CDR3 DNA is kept; its 48 bases are in frame from base 1. The V and J ends are trimmed by 1 base and 3 bases, leaving 15 bases between them. Taken from the germline V gene, the CDR1 and CDR2 loops are MNHEY and SVGEGT. The meaning of the sample's treatment or condition label: allogeneic hematopoietic cell transplantation with graft depleted of TCRalphabeta T cells and CD19 B cells. Transplant recipients were children who received TCRalphabeta/CD19-depleted allogeneic hematopoietic cell grafts. The full study reports these points: The apparently early alphabetaT-cell count recovery about two months after transplant was reportedly dependent on only several hundred rapidly expanded clones derived from non-depleted graft cells. Over subsequent months, a decline in hyperexpanded clone frequencies was noted, and after one year, T-cell counts and TCRbeta diversity were mostly ascribed to newly produced T cells. In some patients, the high TCRbeta diversity seen at day 60 was put down to recipient T cells and intrathymic progenitors that had survived conditioning.

Library generation was performed with PCR. Data came from an Illumina HiSeq 2500. TCR library preparation used molecular barcoding, with unique molecular identifiers applied to normalize quantification of the TCRbeta repertoire. Clones were called with MiXCR by TCRdb after fastp trimmed the public reads at Q25, and only in-frame beta chains were retained. One record per CDR3 amino acid sequence lists the most common genes and DNA. This sample has fewer than 550,000 distinct CDR3 sequences in its table, and about 10% of those were observed once. Of the sample, approximately 14% is held by the ten largest clones. This clonotype was seen more than once but under ten times. This clone's antigen is unknown. Per-nucleotide qualities are absent, and no much larger clonotype sits a single base away.

The sample consisted of PBMCs, mostly from graft donor cells, taken 180 days after TCRalphabeta/CD19-depleted stem cell transplant. This chain is built from TRBV6-2 or TRBV6-3 and TRBJ1-1, and the D gene may be TRBD1, 5 bases matching. The receptor comes from a female patient aged 2-10 years who had a stem cell transplant for aplastic anemia, so the T cells may come from the graft donor. For the CDR3, the sequence is CASSYWGGNRYTEAFF. The DNA sequence reads TGTGCCAGCAGTTACTGGGGCGGAAACCGATACACTGAAGCTTTCTTT.